Below, 29 T cell receptor beta chains from the same sample are listed, as sequenced in a study of blood T cell repertoires in COVID-19. Measured with immunoSEQ multiplex PCR; TCRdb has only the in-frame clones, and not every one. The profile shows about 240,000 clones, approximately 90% of them singletons. The specimen was PBMCs or T cells enriched from blood (not recorded which). These receptors were collected from a woman in her twenties or thirties with acute COVID-19.

V usage is TRBV18 and J usage is TRBJ2-5; 14 nucleotides agree with TRBD2. Germline V CDR1 and CDR2: KGHSH, LQKENI. The CDR3 is made up of 18 amino acids. Unmatched junction bases numbered 10, after V lost 3 bases and J lost 4 bases. CDR3 amino acids: CASSPAGLAGVGPETQYF. As DNA, the CDR3 is TGTGCCAGCTCACCGGCGGGACTAGCGGGGGTAGGTCCAGAGACCCAGTACTTC.

This chain connects TRBV19 to TRBJ2-5, with D maybe TRBD1 (5 bases). The CDR3 contains 13 residues. The V and J ends lost 4 bases and 3 bases respectively, with 9 bases between them. Germline V gene sequence: CDR1 LNHDA, CDR2 SQIVND (reference sequence). CDR3 sequence: CASSTTTEETQYF. CDR3 DNA: TGTGCCAGTAGTACGACGACAGAAGAGACCCAGTACTTC.

V gene TRBV18 combines with J gene TRBJ1-1; 11 positions agree with TRBD1. V shed 3 bases, J shed 1 base, and the junction held 4 bases outside the gene matches. This CDR3 region has 16 residues. Germline CDR1 KGHSH, CDR2 LQKENI. The CDR3 bases are TGTGCCAGCTCACCTCCCGGGACAGGGGGGAACACTGAAGCTTTCTTT. This gives the protein CASSPPGTGGNTEAFF. Using reference TRBV18 and TRBJ1-1 for the parts outside the CDR3, the full variable domain is NAGVMQNPRHLVRRRGQEARLRCSPMKGHSHVYWYRQLPEEGLKFMVYLQKENIIDESGMPKERFSAEFPKEGPSILRIQQVVRGDSAAYFCASSPPGTGGNTEAFFGQGTRLTVV.

V usage is TRBV19 and J usage is TRBJ2-5; weak D call: TRBD1 (6 bases). This CDR3 comprises 15 residues. Germline lookup yields CDR1 LNHDA and CDR2 SQIVND (reference sequence). The V end lost 1 base, the J end lost 1 base, and 10 bases lay between the germline ends. This CDR3 reads CASSIGLGGQETQYF. In nucleotides, the CDR3 is TGTGCCAGTAGTATAGGGCTAGGGGGCCAAGAGACCCAGTACTTC.

The genes are TRBV11-2 and TRBJ2-1, with TRBD1 identical over 11 bases. V shed 4 bases and J 0 bases; nucleotides not matched to a gene: 8. The CDR3 length is 18 residues. Per germline, CDR1 SGHAT and CDR2 FQNNGV. The CDR3 DNA follows: TGTGCCAGCAGCTCCGGACAGGGGGCTCCCAGCTCCTACAATGAGCAGTTCTTC. Translating gives CASSSGQGAPSSYNEQFF.

The rearrangement joins TRBV19 to TRBJ1-4; D perhaps matches TRBD1 (6 bases). Trimming stripped 2 bases from V and 5 bases from J, with 15 bases between. The CDR3 length is 16 residues. Germline CDR1 reads LNHDA; CDR2 reads SQIVND (reference sequence). The CDR3 DNA sequence: TGTGCCAGTAGTATAAACCGGGGGGCTCTGAATGAAAAACTGTTTTTT. It specifies CASSINRGALNEKLFF.

The rearrangement uses TRBV11-2 and TRBJ1-2; 7 bases are a match to TRBD1. The J segment lost 3 bases and the V segment lost 5 bases, leaving 6 bases of the junction unmatched. Germline loops: CDR1 SGHAT, CDR2 FQNNGV. CDR3 length: 14 residues. This CDR3 reads CASSNRDRDYGYTF. The CDR3 region has the DNA TGTGCCAGCAGCAATCGGGACAGAGACTATGGCTACACCTTC.

The chain couples TRBV6-5 to TRBJ2-5; TRBD2 matches at 8 bases. Trimming removed 10 bases from V and 2 bases from J; junction bases left unmatched: 6. CDR1 is MNHEY and CDR2 is SVGAGI in the germline V gene. The CDR3 loop spans 13 amino acids. The CDR3, as DNA: TGTGCCATGGGAGCGGGGGATCAAGAGACCCAGTACTTC. As protein: CAMGAGDQETQYF.

V usage is TRBV11-2 and J usage is TRBJ2-6, with a weak D call TRBD2 (5 bases). CDR1 is SGHAT and CDR2 is FQNNGV in the germline V gene. The CDR3 length is 19 residues. The germline V and J ends were trimmed by 5 bases and 0 bases, with 20 bases remaining between them. The CDR3 nucleotides read TGTGCCAGCAGCCCTAGGGAGCGCCCCCGAAGCTCTGGGGCCAACGTCCTGACTTTC. Translating it yields CASSPRERPRSSGANVLTF. The full variable domain, in which reference TRBV11-2 and TRBJ2-6 provide the parts outside the CDR3, is EAGVAQSPRYKIIEKRQSVAFWCNPISGHATLYWYQQILGQGPKLLIQFQNNGVVDDSQLPKDRFSAERLKGVDSTLKIQPAKLEDSAVYLCASSPRERPRSSGANVLTFGAGSRLTVL.

The gene calls are TRBV3-1 (or the pseudogene TRBV3-2) and TRBJ1-4, with 7 nucleotides matching TRBD1. The germline CDR1 and CDR2 sequences are LGHDT and YNNKEL (reference sequence). The length of the CDR3 is 13 residues. V was clipped by 3 bases and J by 9 bases; unmatched bases: 4. CDR3 in DNA: TGTGCCAGCAGCCACCCGGGACAGAAAAAACTGTTTTTT. It codes for CASSHPGQKKLFF.

The chain has TRBV18 and TRBJ2-2, with D possibly matching TRBD1 (6 bases). The CDR3 is 14 residues long. Trimming removed 8 bases at V and 2 bases at J, with 12 bases between. Germline loops: CDR1 KGHSH, CDR2 LQKENI. CDR3 region: CASRGQLNTGELFF. CDR3 DNA: TGTGCCAGCCGGGGACAATTAAACACCGGGGAGCTGTTTTTT.

This chain joins TRBV9 and TRBJ2-3, with 7 positions matching TRBD2. CDR3 length equals 15 residues. Germline-derived CDR1 and CDR2 are SGDLS and YYNGEE. V gave up 4 bases and J gave up 2 bases; unmatched junction bases: 7. DNA for the CDR3: TGTGCCAGCAGCCCTTGGGAGGGAGTCACAGATACGCAGTATTTT. The encoded protein is CASSPWEGVTDTQYF.

The chain carries TRBV5-5 and TRBJ2-5, with 7 nucleotides matching TRBD2. V dropped 1 base and J dropped 5; count of bases not matched to a gene: 5. The CDR3 loop spans 14 amino acids. Looked up from germline, CDR1 is SGHKS and CDR2 is YYEKEE (reference sequence). In DNA, the CDR3 is TGTGCCAGCAGCTTGCCTAGCGGCCCTGAGACCCAGTACTTC. Amino acids: CASSLPSGPETQYF.

This clone was observed a handful of times. The chain carries TRBV19 and TRBJ1-1, with a tentative D call TRBD1 (6 bases). Trimming removed 2 bases at V and 4 bases at J, with 11 bases between. CDR3 size: 14 residues. Germline CDR1 reads LNHDA; CDR2 reads SQIVND (reference sequence). For the CDR3, the DNA is TGTGCCAGTAGTATACAAGGGACAACCACTGAAGCTTTCTTT. It codes for CASSIQGTTTEAFF.

The table lists this clone with a count of one. The chain recombines TRBV6-4 with TRBJ2-2; D call uncertain. This CDR3 is built from 13 residues. The germline V gene has CDR1 MRHNA and CDR2 SNTAGT. The V and J ends lost 5 bases and 0 bases respectively, with 4 bases between them. This chain's CDR3 is CASSPSNTGELFF. The CDR3 DNA reads TGTGCCAGCAGTCCCTCGAACACCGGGGAGCTGTTTTTT.

V and J are TRBV7-9 and TRBJ1-6, with a weak D call TRBD1 (5 bases). The V gene lost 7 bases and the J gene lost 10 bases, with 23 bases spanning the gap. Germline V gene lookup returns CDR1 SEHNR and CDR2 FQNEAQ (reference sequence). CDR3 size: 16 residues. The CDR3 reads CASTQGGGGGRSPLHF. In DNA, the CDR3 is TGTGCCAGCACCCAGGGCGGGGGAGGCGGGCGATCACCCCTCCACTTT.

Concerning this clone: The junction differs from germline at one of its ends, possibly a read error. The chain carries TRBV27 and TRBJ2-5; TRBD1 agrees at 9 bases. There are 16 residues in the CDR3. Looked up from germline, CDR1 is MNHEY and CDR2 is SMNVEV (reference sequence). CDR3 in amino acids: CASSSETGGEYEIQYF. CDR3 coding DNA: TGTGCCAGCAGTTCCGAGACAGGGGGGGAATACGAGATCCAGTACTTC.

This clone appeared a few times. This sequence joins TRBV10-1 and TRBJ1-1; D may be TRBD1 (5 bases). This CDR3 is 13 amino acids long. The V end lost 5 bases, the J end lost 1 base, and 8 bases lay between the germline ends. CDR1 WNHNN and CDR2 SYGVQD come from the germline V gene (reference sequence). The CDR3 region is CASSQGGNTEAFF. The CDR3 bases are TGCGCCAGCAGTCAGGGTGGGAACACTGAAGCTTTCTTT.

This clone was found many times. This chain joins TRBV5-3 and TRBJ2-5, with D possibly TRBD2 on 5 matching bases. TRBV5-3 is reported as an ORF; its role is uncertain. Trimming cost V 0 bases and J 0 bases, with 15 bases left between them. This CDR3 has 17 residues. The CDR3: CARSLGGQSRDQETQYF. DNA of the CDR3: TGTGCCAGAAGCTTGGGAGGGCAGAGTCGAGACCAAGAGACCCAGTACTTC.

The rearrangement joins TRBV18 to TRBJ1-5, with 9 bases identical to TRBD1. The CDR3 has 18 amino acids. CDR1 is KGHSH and CDR2 is LQKENI in the germline V gene. V trimming: 1 base; J trimming: 8 bases; junction bases outside the gene matches: 15. CDR3: CASSPRGGGQGNREPQHF. The CDR3 DNA is TGTGCCAGCTCACCACGGGGAGGGGGACAGGGAAATCGTGAGCCCCAGCATTTT.

Only one count was recorded for this clone. The genes are TRBV12-5 and TRBJ2-3, with 12 bases identical to TRBD2. J lost 2 bases, V lost 2 bases, and 5 bases had no gene match. Per the germline V gene, CDR1 is LGHNT and CDR2 is FRNRAP. The CDR3 spans 17 residues. CDR3 bases: TGTGCTAGTGGTTTGCCCCTAGCGGGGGGGCACACAGATACGCAGTATTTT. Its protein is CASGLPLAGGHTDTQYF.

The chain carries TRBV20-1 and TRBJ1-2; no reliable D call. The CDR3 extends over 11 amino acids. V was trimmed by 6 bases and J by 8 bases, leaving 13 bases between them. CDR1 and CDR2 (germline): DFQATT, SNEGSKA (reference sequence). The CDR3 nucleotides read TGCAGTGCCACAATGGGAGGAGGCTACACCTTC. Its translation: CSATMGGGYTF.

This clone was found a few times. The chain links TRBV28 to TRBJ1-6; D ambiguous. The CDR3 covers 16 residues. Germline CDR1 and CDR2: MDHEN and SYDVKM. The ends were cut back, 5 bases at V and 8 bases at J, with 19 bases in the middle. The CDR3 protein is CASSPPLGGVHSPLHF. The CDR3 DNA sequence: TGTGCCAGCAGTCCTCCCCTCGGCGGGGTTCATTCACCCCTCCACTTT.

V is TRBV6-1 and J is TRBJ1-2; the D gene is possibly TRBD1 (5 bases). V shed 2 bases and J shed 7 bases, with 23 bases lying between them. Germline values: CDR1 MNHNS, CDR2 SASEGT. This CDR3 contains 17 residues. This CDR3 reads CASSELVGLPLGSGYTF. Written as DNA, the CDR3 is TGTGCCAGCAGTGAATTGGTGGGACTCCCACTCGGCTCTGGCTACACCTTC.

The chain combines TRBV2 with TRBJ2-2, with a weak D call TRBD1 (5 bases). Germline lookup yields CDR1 SNHLY and CDR2 FYNNEI. The CDR3 spans 17 residues. V was shortened by 8 bases and J by 5 bases, with 24 bases between the two germline ends. The DNA for the CDR3 is TGTGCCAGCTTGTACACCAGGGTGCTGATAGGGACCGGGGAGCTGTTTTTT. Translated: CASLYTRVLIGTGELFF.

This clone was detected many times. The chain uses TRBV10-1 and TRBJ2-7, with D possibly matching TRBD2 (6 bases). Germline V lookup: CDR1 WNHNN, CDR2 SYGVQD (reference sequence). The CDR3 has 13 amino acids. Trimming took 3 bases from V and 4 from J, leaving 10 bases between them. The CDR3: CASSESGTYEQYF. CDR3 nucleotides: TGCGCCAGCAGTGAATCCGGGACTTACGAGCAGTACTTC.

J is TRBJ2-3 and V is TRBV29-1; 7 nucleotides match TRBD2. Looked up from germline, CDR1 is SQVTM and CDR2 is ANQGSEA. The CDR3 is 14 amino acids. V was clipped by 7 bases and J by 6 bases; unmatched bases: 13. The CDR3 DNA is TGCAGCGCCGGAGGACTGAGCGGGGCGGATACGCAGTATTTT. As protein: CSAGGLSGADTQYF.

The chain employs TRBV15 and TRBJ2-1; 7 nucleotides agree with TRBD2. Germline loops: CDR1 LNHNV, CDR2 YYDKDF (reference sequence). There are 16 residues in the CDR3. V trimming: 5 bases; J trimming: 4 bases; junction bases outside the gene matches: 11. CDR3 sequence: CATSEGGAETYNEQFF. CDR3 bases: TGTGCCACCAGCGAGGGAGGGGCAGAGACTTACAATGAGCAGTTCTTC.

This chain joins TRBV9 and TRBJ2-2; D is undetermined. The CDR3 is 12 residues long. V gave up 2 bases and J gave up 5 bases, with 4 bases separating them. Germline V gene data show CDR1 as SGDLS and CDR2 as YYNGEE. CDR3 DNA: TGTGCCAGCAGCGTTCAAACCGGGGAGCTGTTTTTT. This encodes CASSVQTGELFF.